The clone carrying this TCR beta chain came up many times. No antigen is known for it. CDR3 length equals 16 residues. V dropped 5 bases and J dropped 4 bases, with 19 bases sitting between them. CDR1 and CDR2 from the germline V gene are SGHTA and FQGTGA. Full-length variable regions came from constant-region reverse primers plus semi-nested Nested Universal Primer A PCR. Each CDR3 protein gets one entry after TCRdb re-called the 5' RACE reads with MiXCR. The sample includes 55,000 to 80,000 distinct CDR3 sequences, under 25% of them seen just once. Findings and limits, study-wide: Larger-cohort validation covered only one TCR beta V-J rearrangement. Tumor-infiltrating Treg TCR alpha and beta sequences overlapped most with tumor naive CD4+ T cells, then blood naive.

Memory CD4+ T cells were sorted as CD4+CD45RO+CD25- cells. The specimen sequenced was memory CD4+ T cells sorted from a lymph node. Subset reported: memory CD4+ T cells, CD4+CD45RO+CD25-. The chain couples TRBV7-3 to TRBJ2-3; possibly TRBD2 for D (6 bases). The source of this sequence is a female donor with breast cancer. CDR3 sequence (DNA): TGTGCCAGCAGCCCGAACAGGCCCGGGGGACCAGATACGCAGTATTTT. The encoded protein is CASSPNRPGGPDTQYF.